This is a list of T cell receptor beta chains from one sample in a study of T-cell memory formation after mild COVID-19. TCRdb processed the 5' RACE reads anew with MiXCR; each CDR3 protein has one entry. The sample holds tens of thousands of distinct CDR3 sequences, about 16% seen once. Source material: PBMCs or a T cell subset sorted from them (not recorded which). These receptors were collected from a man aged 18 to 35 who had mild COVID-19 (a few samples of this study predate the infection). Cell type and time point are not known. Both conserved end residues are part of each CDR3. Fields, in order: V gene, clone size, J gene, D gene, CDR3 protein, CDR3 DNA. A D gene is named only where the DNA matches it firmly. Size is omitted from some rows. Given values are once, few, many or a class for expanded clones.

TRBV6-5,.,TRBJ1-1,.,CASSGAGWTEAFF,TGTGCCAGCAGTGGCGCAGGGTGGACTGAAGCTTTCTTT
TRBV7-2,.,TRBJ2-3,.,CASSLTRQVPSPDTQYF,TGTGCCAGCAGCTTAACGCGACAGGTCCCCTCCCCAGATACGCAGTATTTT
TRBV6-6,many,TRBJ1-1,.,CASSYSGVGAGEAFF,TGTGCCAGCAGTTACTCCGGTGTAGGGGCAGGTGAAGCTTTCTTT
TRBV7-9,.,TRBJ1-6,.,CASSLEGDNSPLHF,TGTGCCAGCAGCTTAGAAGGGGATAATTCACCCCTCCACTTT
TRBV9,.,TRBJ2-5,.,CASSEGLQWRETQYF,TGTGCCAGCAGCGAAGGACTCCAGTGGAGAGAGACCCAGTACTTC
TRBV6-5,.,TRBJ2-3,.,CASSGRDTQYF,TGTGCCAGCAGTGGCCGGGATACGCAGTATTTT
TRBV24-1,.,TRBJ1-5,.,CATSGQDAGSNQPQHF,TGTGCCACCAGTGGACAGGATGCGGGTAGCAATCAGCCCCAGCATTTT
TRBV4-1,few,TRBJ2-7,.,CASSQVYGSSYEQYF,TGCGCCAGCAGCCAAGTTTACGGAAGCTCCTACGAGCAGTACTTC
TRBV9,.,TRBJ2-5,TRBD2,CASSPAGVQETQYF,TGTGCCAGCAGCCCAGCGGGGGTCCAAGAGACCCAGTACTTC
TRBV6-2/TRBV6-3,few,TRBJ1-1,.,CASSYAGQRTEAFF,TGTGCCAGCAGTTATGCCGGCCAGAGGACTGAAGCTTTCTTT
TRBV7-9,.,TRBJ1-4,TRBD1,CASSSGQGEEKLFF,TGTGCCAGCAGCTCGGGACAGGGAGAGGAAAAACTGTTTTTT
TRBV3-1,few,TRBJ2-1,.,CASSRDKRAQYNEQFF,TGTGCCAGCAGCCGAGATAAGCGGGCACAATACAATGAGCAGTTCTTC
TRBV7-2,.,TRBJ2-6,TRBD1,CASSLSTGPSAGANVLTF,TGTGCCAGCAGCCTTTCGACAGGGCCATCCGCTGGGGCCAACGTCCTGACTTTC
TRBV7-9,few,TRBJ2-7,.,CASSPPLYSSYEQYF,TGTGCCAGCAGCCCCCCGCTTTACAGTTCCTACGAGCAGTACTTC
TRBV6-1,.,TRBJ2-7,.,CASRAYEQYF,TGTGCCAGCAGAGCCTACGAGCAGTACTTC
TRBV27,once,TRBJ2-3,.,CASSLSPAERADTQYF,TGTGCCAGCAGTTTATCGCCAGCAGAAAGGGCAGATACGCAGTATTTT
TRBV24-1,few,TRBJ2-7,TRBD1,CATSVKDRAYEQYF,TGTGCCACCAGTGTCAAAGACAGGGCGTACGAGCAGTACTTC
TRBV7-9,.,TRBJ1-1,.,CASSLAVASSTEAFF,TGTGCCAGCAGCTTAGCGGTCGCAAGCAGCACTGAAGCTTTCTTT
TRBV11-2,once,TRBJ1-2,TRBD1,CASSTQGGYGYTF,TGTGCCAGCAGCACACAGGGGGGGTATGGCTACACCTTC
TRBV6-2/TRBV6-3,.,TRBJ1-1,.,CASSYVANTEAFF,TGTGCCAGCAGTTACGTGGCGAACACTGAAGCTTTCTTT
TRBV4-1,few,TRBJ2-3,.,CASSLTTGPRYTDTQYF,TGCGCCAGCAGCCTCACCACGGGGCCCCGGTACACAGATACGCAGTATTTT
TRBV20-1,.,TRBJ1-5,.,CSARVEGVKPQHF,TGCAGTGCTAGAGTGGAGGGGGTGAAGCCCCAGCATTTT
TRBV4-3,few,TRBJ1-1,.,CASSQDPKTGYEAFF,TGCGCCAGCAGCCAAGATCCCAAGACAGGCTATGAAGCTTTCTTT
TRBV5-1,.,TRBJ2-2,TRBD1,CASSLYRGDTGELFF,TGCGCCAGCAGCCTCTACAGGGGGGACACCGGGGAGCTGTTTTTT
TRBV6-5,.,TRBJ2-5,.,CASSTWGAVKETQYF,TGTGCCAGCAGTACTTGGGGGGCCGTCAAAGAGACCCAGTACTTC
TRBV7-3,few,TRBJ2-1,TRBD1,CASSFGTGGENEQFF,TGTGCCAGCAGCTTTGGGACAGGGGGCGAGAATGAGCAGTTCTTC
TRBV7-8,few,TRBJ2-4,.,CASSSRGSNIQYF,TGTGCCAGCAGCTCTCGGGGCTCAAACATTCAGTACTTC
TRBV7-9,.,TRBJ1-2,.,CASSYVAGYTF,TGTGCCAGCAGCTATGTGGCTGGCTACACCTTC
TRBV7-6,.,TRBJ1-2,.,CASSLGGAYGYTF,TGTGCCAGCAGCTTAGGGGGCGCCTATGGCTACACCTTC
TRBV5-1,few,TRBJ2-3,.,CASSVGSDTQYF,TGCGCCAGCAGCGTTGGATCAGATACGCAGTATTTT
TRBV5-1,many,TRBJ2-1,TRBD2,CASSSGLAGDRRYNEQFF,TGCGCCAGCAGCTCCGGACTAGCGGGGGATAGGCGGTACAATGAGCAGTTCTTC
TRBV2,.,TRBJ2-1,.,CASSDPRGLSDEQFF,TGTGCCAGCAGTGACCCCCGGGGCTTATCGGATGAGCAGTTCTTC
TRBV13,few,TRBJ1-1,.,CASSSVHEAFF,TGTGCCAGCAGCTCCGTTCACGAGGCTTTCTTT
TRBV11-2,few,TRBJ1-6,.,CASSSREQGSNSPLHF,TGTGCCAGCAGCTCGAGAGAACAGGGTTCAAATTCACCCCTCCACTTT
TRBV6-6,.,TRBJ2-2,TRBD2,CASSSSGTGELFF,TGTGCCAGTTCTTCTAGCGGCACCGGGGAGCTGTTTTTT
TRBV7-8,.,TRBJ1-2,.,CASSLESSGKFNYGYTF,TGTGCCAGCAGCTTAGAATCAAGTGGGAAGTTTAACTATGGCTACACCTTC
TRBV4-1,few,TRBJ1-1,.,CASSLEGPGPPEAFF,TGCGCCAGCAGCCTAGAGGGTCCAGGGCCCCCTGAAGCTTTCTTT